Listed below are T cell receptor beta chains from one sample, sequenced in a study of OX40 agonist ivuxolimab in advanced cancers. TCRdb's copy holds only in-frame clones and misses some; the assay was immunoSEQ multiplex PCR. The sample carries about 26,000 clones, 80% to 90% recorded once. Here the sequenced sample was CD4+ or CD8+ T cells sorted from blood, taken in a trial of the OX40 agonist ivuxolimab. Receptor source: an adult with an advanced solid tumor such as melanoma, head and neck, liver or kidney cancer. The CDR3 runs from the conserved cysteine through the conserved F or W. A D gene is named only where the DNA matches it firmly. Rows give clone size only sometimes, using once, few, many, or a class for an expanded clone.

abundance,j_gene,d_gene,v_gene,CDR3nt,CDR3aa
few,TRBJ1-2,NA,TRBV19,TGTGCCAGTATGGGCAATGGCTACACCTTC,CASMGNGYTF
NA,TRBJ2-7,NA,TRBV5-4,TGTGCCAGCAGCTTGGCCGATATGGGAACCTACGAGCAGTACTTC,CASSLADMGTYEQYF
NA,TRBJ2-5,TRBD2,TRBV6-5,TGTGCCAGCAGCCCTGGAGGGGCGGGGGCCCAGTACTTC,CASSPGGAGAQYF
NA,TRBJ2-7,TRBD1,TRBV7-6,TGTGCCAGCAGCGCGAGACAGGGCCTAGAGTACGAGCAGTACTTC,CASSARQGLEYEQYF
NA,TRBJ1-5,TRBD1,TRBV5-4,TGTGCCAGCAGCTTGGGGACAGGGAGCAATCAGCCCCAGCATTTT,CASSLGTGSNQPQHF
NA,TRBJ1-2,NA,TRBV4-1,TGCGCCAGCAGTCAGAAACAGGAGAACTATGGCTACACCTTC,CASSQKQENYGYTF
NA,TRBJ1-2,NA,TRBV29-1,TGCAGCGTTGGGGTTGCGGACTATGGCTACACCTTC,CSVGVADYGYTF
NA,TRBJ2-1,TRBD1,TRBV9,TGTGCCAGCAGCGTCCAGAGACAGGGGGCCGAGCAGTTCTTC,CASSVQRQGAEQFF
NA,TRBJ2-1,TRBD2,TRBV4-1,TGCGCCAGCAGCCAAGATCTGACTAGCGGGGGACTCTACAATGAGCAGTTCTTC,CASSQDLTSGGLYNEQFF
NA,TRBJ2-7,NA,TRBV16,TGTGCCAGCAGCCAACGAGGGGGGGCGTCCTACGAGCAGTACTTC,CASSQRGGASYEQYF
once,TRBJ1-1,NA,TRBV4-1,TGCGCCAGCAGCCGCCTGACCGAGGGGTCCTATGAAGCTTTCTTT,CASSRLTEGSYEAFF
NA,TRBJ2-5,NA,TRBV28,TGTGCCAGCAGGTTTAACAGGGAGACCCAGTACTTC,CASRFNRETQYF
NA,TRBJ1-1,NA,TRBV18,TGTGCCAGCTCACCTCCGGACGGGCCTTTGAACACTGAAGCTTTCTTT,CASSPPDGPLNTEAFF
NA,TRBJ2-4,TRBD2,TRBV15,TGTGCCACCAGCAGAGAGCGAGCGGGGAAAAACATTCAGTACTTC,CATSRERAGKNIQYF
NA,TRBJ1-1,NA,TRBV5-6,TGTGCCAGCAGCTTGGAATTTGAGTCGGCTTTGAACACTGAAGCTTTCTTT,CASSLEFESALNTEAFF
NA,TRBJ1-1,NA,TRBV10-2,TGCGCCAGCAGTTATATGAACACTGAAGCTTTCTTT,CASSYMNTEAFF